This entry describes one T cell receptor beta chain. This clonotype was detected ten times or more. What this receptor recognizes is not known. Base qualities are not provided; no much larger clone lies one nucleotide away. The sample is drawn from a study of identical twins (dated by TCRdb to about 2016). About the investigation overall: To test whether fetal clonotypes persist, this study deep-sequenced TCR alpha and beta repertoires from monozygotic twins, from unrelated adults of various ages, and from cord blood. To rule out contamination, the twin experiments were replicated at different times with different library preparation protocols.

General study outcomes and caveats: Compared with coincidental sharing between unrelated individuals, an excess of low generation-probability sequences was observed among out-of-frame TCR alpha sequences shared between twins. Because the same donors could not be followed over many years, conclusions were based on cross-sectional statistical analysis. Invariant T cells such as MAIT and iNKT could partly confound zero-insertion analyses, though diverse VJ usage argued against this for most clonotypes. In monozygotic twins, out-of-frame TCR alpha sharing was systematically underestimated by recombination models, although the models agreed with sharing between unrelated individuals. Abundant cord blood beta clonotypes carried fewer insertions; young adult naive repertoires showed a weaker similar trend, while memory repertoires showed none. In beta out-of-frame sequences, excess twin sharing was weaker, because having fewer shared sequences lowered the signal-to-noise ratio.

Looking up the germline V gene (reference sequence) yields CDR1 MNHEY and CDR2 SMNVEV. V sheds 7 bases and J sheds 4 bases, leaving 19 bases between their ends. The CDR3 runs 16 residues from the cysteine to the phenylalanine. This entry keeps only the CDR3 DNA: 48 bases, framed from base 1. The library was obtained by 5' RACE. Instrument on record: Illumina HiSeq 2000. A universal primer binding site was added through template switching, and the final cDNA carried a unique molecular identifier so that TCR cDNA molecules could be counted accurately. First-strand cDNA for TCR alpha and beta chains was synthesized from specific primers in the conserved constant-segment region. Each cDNA library was double barcoded, with a SMART-Mk sample barcode plus Illumina barcodes, to control for contamination. Two successive PCR steps introduced TruSeq adapter sequences along with Illumina sample barcodes. TCR alpha and beta cDNA libraries were sequenced on the Illumina HiSeq platform with custom primers. In the authors' own workflow: MiGEC was used to process raw reads and extract unique molecular identifiers, and MiXCR was used to find CDR3 positions. For each individual, recombination models were inferred using an EM algorithm with the repgenHMM and IGoR tools. Shared clonotypes were analyzed with the tcR package in R, and sharing was normalized by the product of cloneset sizes. To study raw recombination without the effects of thymic and clonal selection, out-of-frame nonproductive sequences were analyzed. TCRdb trimmed public reads at Q25 via fastp, called clones via MiXCR and kept in-frame beta chains. A single entry per CDR3 protein holds the most common genes and DNA from its merged rows. The V and J calls were not made by the authors but by TCRdb's processing. The sample table lists 200,000 to 250,000 distinct CDR3 sequences, 9.5% to 15% of them with a count of one. The leading ten clones occupy 3.5% to 5% of the sample.

Every donor was a healthy Caucasian. The twin cohort consisted of three pairs of female monozygotic twins, all aged roughly 18 to 29 years. Miltenyi CD45RO+ enrichment and human naive T-cell isolation kits were used to isolate memory (CD45RO+) and naive T cells from PBMC. These data were likewise used in another study, on yellow fever vaccine responses in identical twins. The second paper states: According to the authors, the vaccine-induced T cell response in identical twins seemed to be partly convergent and partly specific to each individual. In identical twins, the study followed T cell clones that responded to the vaccine with precision.

The chain is encoded by TRBV27 joined to TRBJ2-2; the D match is possibly TRBD1 or TRBD2, with 6 bases aligned in each. Sequencing used memory (CD45RO+) T cells sorted from blood. Interpreted using the paper, the cell subset or site label stands for: CD45RO+ enriched T cells. This clonotype was obtained from a woman under 30 in good health. At the DNA level, the sequence is TGTGCCAGCACCCACAACCGGGGGCAACGCACCGGGGAGCTGTTTTTT. This sequence encodes CASTHNRGQRTGELFF.